The source of this T cell receptor (beta chain) is a study of CD8 T cells in ankylosing spondylitis (dated 2017 in TCRdb). With regard to the full study: To find TCR variants linked to disease, the study profiled T cell receptor beta repertoires in ankylosing spondylitis patients and healthy donors. Peripheral blood was sampled, and synovial fluid was additionally collected from ankylosing spondylitis patients. The whole study cohort included over 85 healthy donors and 25 ankylosing spondylitis patients.

The reads were generated on an Illumina HiSeq 2500. Quantitative 5'-RACE with molecular barcodes was used to prepare TCR beta libraries. In the source study's methods: A new computational method, built on a probabilistic model of VDJ rearrangement, was used to identify disease-linked TCR variants. TCRdb itself trimmed the public reads at Q25 with fastp, ran MiXCR and retained productive beta chains. Each record represents a unique CDR3 protein, reported with the most common genes and DNA among its rows. What appears here as the V and J calls and clone size reflects TCRdb's work, not the paper's. This sample has around 340,000 distinct CDR3 sequences in its table, and around 20% of those were observed once. The top ten hold 10% to 15% of the sample. What the authors observed across the whole study: Some motif variants had previously been reported in the synovial fluid and blood of reactive arthritis patients, which suggests shared mechanisms of disease initiation. A TCR beta motif of about eight highly homologous amino acid variants appeared characteristic of blood from ankylosing spondylitis patients. A CD8+ phenotype was shown by the disease-linked clones, which were found at relatively low frequencies in peripheral blood. Significant enrichment of the disease-linked clones was reported in matched synovial fluid samples from ankylosing spondylitis patients.

For CDR1 and CDR2, the germline V gene (reference sequence) lists SEHNR and FQNEAQ. The CDR3 contains 15 residues, cysteine and phenylalanine counted. Only the CDR3 part of the read is kept: 45 bases, read in frame from the first base. V is reduced by 6 bases and J by 0 bases, leaving a spacing of 15 bases between them. This clonotype came up a few times. It has no known antigen specificity. No clone much larger than this one lies a single base away; base qualities are absent. In this chain, TRBV7-9 is recombined with TRBJ2-7; the D gene remains uncertain. The source is a male donor with ankylosing spondylitis or in good health (not recorded which). Sequencing was carried out using blood, either unsorted or a sorted T cell fraction (not recorded which). The CDR3 region reads CASRPPGIRSYEQYF. The nucleotide sequence is TGTGCCAGCAGGCCCCCGGGCATCCGCTCCTACGAGCAGTACTTC.